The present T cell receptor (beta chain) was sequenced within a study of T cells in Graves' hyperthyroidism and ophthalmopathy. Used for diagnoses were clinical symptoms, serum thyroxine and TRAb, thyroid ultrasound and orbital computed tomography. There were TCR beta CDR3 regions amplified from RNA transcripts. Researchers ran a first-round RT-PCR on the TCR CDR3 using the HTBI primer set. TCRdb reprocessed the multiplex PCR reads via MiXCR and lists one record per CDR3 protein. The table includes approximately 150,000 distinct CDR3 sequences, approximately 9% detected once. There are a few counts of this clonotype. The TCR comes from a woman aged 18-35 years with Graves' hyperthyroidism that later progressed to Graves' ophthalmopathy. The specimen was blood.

DNA of the CDR3: TGTGCCAGCAGTTACTCAGAACTCTTAGCGGGAGCGGAGACCCAGTACTTC. This translates into CASSYSELLAGAETQYF. V and J are TRBV6-5 and TRBJ2-5, with TRBD2 matching 9 bases. The CDR3 is made up of 17 amino acids. V was pared by 0 bases and J by 5 bases, with 10 bases of the junction left unmatched. Germline V gene lookup returns CDR1 MNHEY and CDR2 SVGAGI.